These 2 T cell receptor beta chains came from one sample sequenced in a study of vaccination and CD4 T cells after COVID-19. Treatment denoted: roughly ten-day PBMC culture with coronavirus spike peptide pools or control peptides (ViraFEST assay). Cultured CD4+ T cell DNA was sequenced using the Oncomine TCR Beta short-read assay. TCRdb reanalysed the PCR reads using MiXCR and keeps one entry per CDR3 protein. The repertoire includes 11,000 or so distinct CDR3 sequences, 45% to 60% of them detected once, and under 25% sits in the top ten. Their recognized antigens are unknown. The sequenced sample consisted of CD4+ T cells from blood, cultured in vitro. The source of these receptors is a human donor who had recovered from COVID-19.

The rearrangement links TRBV11-3 to TRBJ2-7; D remains unclear. V lost 1 base and J lost 0, with 22 bases in between. The germline CDR1 and CDR2 sequences are SGHNT and YENEEA. The CDR3 has 19 residues. Written as DNA, the CDR3 is TGTGCCAGCAGCTTAGTTACGTGGTCCGAGACTCAAAGCTCCTACGAGCAGTACTTC. Protein sequence: CASSLVTWSETQSSYEQYF.

This chain joins TRBV12-3 or TRBV12-4 and TRBJ1-5; the match to TRBD1 covers 7 bases. CDR3 length: 14 amino acids. The junction had 8 bases not matched to a gene; V was cut back by 6 bases and J by 6 bases. The CDR3 here is CASSRAGGGQPQHF. The CDR3, as DNA: TGTGCCAGCAGCCGAGCAGGGGGAGGTCAGCCCCAGCATTTT.